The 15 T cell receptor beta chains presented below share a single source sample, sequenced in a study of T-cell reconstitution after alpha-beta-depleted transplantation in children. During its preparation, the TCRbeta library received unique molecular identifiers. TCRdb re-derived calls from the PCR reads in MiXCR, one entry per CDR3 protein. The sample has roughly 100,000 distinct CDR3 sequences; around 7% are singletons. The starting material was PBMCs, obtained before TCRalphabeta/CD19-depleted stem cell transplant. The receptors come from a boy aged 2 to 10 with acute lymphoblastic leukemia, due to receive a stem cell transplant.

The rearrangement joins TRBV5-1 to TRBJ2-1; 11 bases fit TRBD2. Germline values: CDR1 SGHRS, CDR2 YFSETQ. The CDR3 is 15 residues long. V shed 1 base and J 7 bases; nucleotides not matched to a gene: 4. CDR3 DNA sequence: TGCGCCAGCAGCTTGTCTCCTAGCGGGGGGAATGAGCAGTTCTTC. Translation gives CASSLSPSGGNEQFF.

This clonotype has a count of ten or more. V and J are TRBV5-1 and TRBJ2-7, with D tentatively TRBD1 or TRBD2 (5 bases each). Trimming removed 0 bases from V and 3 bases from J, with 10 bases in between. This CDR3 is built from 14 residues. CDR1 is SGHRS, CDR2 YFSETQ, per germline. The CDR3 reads CASSLVGTDYEQYF. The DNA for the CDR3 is TGCGCCAGCAGCTTGGTAGGGACGGACTACGAGCAGTACTTC.

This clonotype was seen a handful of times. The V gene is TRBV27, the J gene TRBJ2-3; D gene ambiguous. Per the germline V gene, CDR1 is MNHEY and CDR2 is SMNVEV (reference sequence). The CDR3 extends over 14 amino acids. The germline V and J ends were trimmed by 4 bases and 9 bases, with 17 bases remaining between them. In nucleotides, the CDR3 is TGTGCCAGCAGTTCCCGCCCTCTGGAGATAACGCAGTATTTT. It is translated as CASSSRPLEITQYF.

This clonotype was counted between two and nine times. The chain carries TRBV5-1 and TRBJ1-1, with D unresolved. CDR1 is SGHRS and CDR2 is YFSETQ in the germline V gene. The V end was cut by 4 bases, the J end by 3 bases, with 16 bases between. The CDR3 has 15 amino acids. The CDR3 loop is CASSPGRVRDTEAFF. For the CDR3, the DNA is TGCGCCAGCAGCCCCGGGCGGGTAAGGGACACTGAAGCTTTCTTT.

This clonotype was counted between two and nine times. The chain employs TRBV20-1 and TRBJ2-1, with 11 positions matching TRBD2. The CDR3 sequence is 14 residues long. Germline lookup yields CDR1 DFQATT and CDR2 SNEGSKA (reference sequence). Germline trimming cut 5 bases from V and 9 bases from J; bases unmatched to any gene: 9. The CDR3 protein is CSAARLAGSAEQFF. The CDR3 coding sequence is TGCAGTGCTGCGAGACTAGCGGGGTCAGCTGAGCAGTTCTTC.

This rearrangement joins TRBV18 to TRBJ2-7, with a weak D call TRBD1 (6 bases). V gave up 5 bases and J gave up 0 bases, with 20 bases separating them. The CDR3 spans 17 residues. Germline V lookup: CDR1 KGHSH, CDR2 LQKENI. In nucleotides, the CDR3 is TGTGCCAGCTCAACGTTTTACGGTGGGGGCAGCTCCTACGAGCAGTACTTC. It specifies CASSTFYGGGSSYEQYF.

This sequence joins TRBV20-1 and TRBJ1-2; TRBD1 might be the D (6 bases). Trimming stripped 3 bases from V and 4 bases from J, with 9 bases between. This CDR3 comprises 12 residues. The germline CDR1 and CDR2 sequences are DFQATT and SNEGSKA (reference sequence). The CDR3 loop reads CSASKQGYGYTF. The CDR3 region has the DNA TGCAGTGCTAGTAAACAGGGCTATGGCTACACCTTC.

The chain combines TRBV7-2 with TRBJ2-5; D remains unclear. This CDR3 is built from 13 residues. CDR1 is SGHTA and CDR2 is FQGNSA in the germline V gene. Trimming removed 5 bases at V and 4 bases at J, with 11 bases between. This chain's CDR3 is CASSPPPGETQYF. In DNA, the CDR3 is TGTGCCAGCAGCCCCCCCCCCGGAGAGACCCAGTACTTC. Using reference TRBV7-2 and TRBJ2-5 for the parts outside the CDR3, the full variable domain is GAGVSQSPSNKVTEKGKDVELRCDPISGHTALYWYRQSLGQGLEFLIYFQGNSAPDKSGLPSDRFSAERTGGSVSTLTIQRTQQEDSAVYLCASSPPPGETQYFGPGTRLLVL.

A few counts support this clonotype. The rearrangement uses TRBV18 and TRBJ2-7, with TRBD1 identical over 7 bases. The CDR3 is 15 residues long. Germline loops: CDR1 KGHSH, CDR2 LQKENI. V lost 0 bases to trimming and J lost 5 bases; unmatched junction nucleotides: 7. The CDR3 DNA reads TGTGCCAGCTCACCACCTATGGGACAGAAGGACGAGCAGTACTTC. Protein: CASSPPMGQKDEQYF.

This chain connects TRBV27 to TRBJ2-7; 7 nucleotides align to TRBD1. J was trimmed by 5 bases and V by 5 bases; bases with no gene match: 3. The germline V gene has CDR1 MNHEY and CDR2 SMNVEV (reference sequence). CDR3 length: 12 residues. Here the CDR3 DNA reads TGTGCCAGCAGTCGACAGGGAAACGAGCAGTACTTC. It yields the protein CASSRQGNEQYF.

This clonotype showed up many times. DNA of the CDR3: TGTGCCAGCAGGATAGCGGGGGGATTCTCTGGGGCCAACGTCCTGACTTTC. Protein product: CASRIAGGFSGANVLTF. The chain carries TRBV12-3 or TRBV12-4 and TRBJ2-6; 10 bases are a match to TRBD2. J was trimmed by 0 bases and V by 6 bases; bases with no gene match: 5. This CDR3 comprises 17 residues.

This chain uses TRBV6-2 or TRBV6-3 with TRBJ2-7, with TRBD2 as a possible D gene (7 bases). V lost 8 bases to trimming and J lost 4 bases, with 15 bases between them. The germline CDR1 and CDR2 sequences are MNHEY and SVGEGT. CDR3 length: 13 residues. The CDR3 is CASEEGGRYEQYF. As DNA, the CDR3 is TGTGCCAGCGAGGAGGGGGGGAGGTACGAGCAGTACTTC.

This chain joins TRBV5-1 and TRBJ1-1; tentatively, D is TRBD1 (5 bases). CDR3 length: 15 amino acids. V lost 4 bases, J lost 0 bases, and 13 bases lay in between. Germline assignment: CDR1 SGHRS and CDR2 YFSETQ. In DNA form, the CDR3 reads TGCGCCAGCAGCGTCGACAGCGCCATGAACACTGAAGCTTTCTTT. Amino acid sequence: CASSVDSAMNTEAFF.

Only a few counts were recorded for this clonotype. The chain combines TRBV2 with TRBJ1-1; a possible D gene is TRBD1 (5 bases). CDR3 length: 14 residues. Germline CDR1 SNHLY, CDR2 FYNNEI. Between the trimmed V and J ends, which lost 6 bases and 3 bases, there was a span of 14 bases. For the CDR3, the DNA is TGTGCCAGCAGCCCCAGGGTTTTGGACACTGAAGCTTTCTTT. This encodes CASSPRVLDTEAFF. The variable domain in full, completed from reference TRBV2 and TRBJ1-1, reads EPEVTQTPSHQVTQMGQEVILRCVPISNHLYFYWYRQILGQKVEFLVSFYNNEISEKSEIFDDQFSVERPDGSNFTLKIRSTKLEDSAMYFCASSPRVLDTEAFFGQGTRLTVV.

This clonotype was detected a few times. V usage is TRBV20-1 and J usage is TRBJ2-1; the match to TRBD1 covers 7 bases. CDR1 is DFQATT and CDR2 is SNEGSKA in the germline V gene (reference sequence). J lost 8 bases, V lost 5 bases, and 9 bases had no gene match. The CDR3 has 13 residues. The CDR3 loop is CSARQGNWDEQFF. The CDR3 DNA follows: TGCAGTGCTCGACAGGGTAATTGGGATGAGCAGTTCTTC.